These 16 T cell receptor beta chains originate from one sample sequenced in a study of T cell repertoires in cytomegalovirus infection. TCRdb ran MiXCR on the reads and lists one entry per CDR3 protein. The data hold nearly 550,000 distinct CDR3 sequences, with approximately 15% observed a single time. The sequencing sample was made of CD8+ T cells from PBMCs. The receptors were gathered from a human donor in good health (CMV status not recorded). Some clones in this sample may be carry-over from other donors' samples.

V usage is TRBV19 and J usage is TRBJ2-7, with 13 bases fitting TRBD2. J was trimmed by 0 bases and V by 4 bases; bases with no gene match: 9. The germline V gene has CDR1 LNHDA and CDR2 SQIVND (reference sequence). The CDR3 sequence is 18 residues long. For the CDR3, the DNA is TGTGCCAGTAGTAAAAGGACTAGCGGGGGCCTGAGCTCCTACGAGCAGTACTTC. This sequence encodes CASSKRTSGGLSSYEQYF.

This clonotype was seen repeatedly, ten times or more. The CDR3 DNA is TGTGCCAGCAGTTTTGGGGGGACAGGAGTTTCACCCCTCCACTTT. It yields the protein CASSFGGTGVSPLHF. The chain joins TRBV27 to TRBJ1-6, with 8 bases identical to TRBD1. Germline CDR1 and CDR2: MNHEY and SMNVEV (reference sequence). J lost 9 bases, V lost 3 bases, and 7 bases had no gene match. This CDR3 is built from 15 residues.

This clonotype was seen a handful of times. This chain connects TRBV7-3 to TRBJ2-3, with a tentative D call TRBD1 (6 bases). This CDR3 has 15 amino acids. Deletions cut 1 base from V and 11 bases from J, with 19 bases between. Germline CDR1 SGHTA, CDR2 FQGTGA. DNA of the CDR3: TGTGCCAGCAGCTTAAGCAGGGGCCCTCTCCGGGAGCAGTATTTT. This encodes CASSLSRGPLREQYF. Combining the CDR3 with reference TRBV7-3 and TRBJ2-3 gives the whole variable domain GAGVSQTPSNKVTEKGKYVELRCDPISGHTALYWYRQSLGQGPEFLIYFQGTGAADDSGLPNDRFFAVRPEGSVSTLKIQRTERGDSAVYLCASSLSRGPLREQYFGPGTRLTVL.

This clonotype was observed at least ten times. The DNA of the CDR3 is TGTGCCAGCAAGGAGGGGGGAAACGGCTACACCTTC. Protein sequence: CASKEGGNGYTF. The chain joins TRBV19 to TRBJ1-2; weak D call: TRBD1 (6 bases). This CDR3 is built from 12 residues. With 9 bases removed from V and 8 bases from J, the gap between germline ends came to 16 bases. CDR1 LNHDA and CDR2 SQIVND come from the germline V gene (reference sequence).

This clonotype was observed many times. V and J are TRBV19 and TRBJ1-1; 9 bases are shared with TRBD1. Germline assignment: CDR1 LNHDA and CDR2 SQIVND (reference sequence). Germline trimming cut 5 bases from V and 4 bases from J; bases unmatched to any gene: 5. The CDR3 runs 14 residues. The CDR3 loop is CASSSRTGATEAFF. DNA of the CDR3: TGTGCCAGTAGTTCGCGGACAGGGGCCACTGAAGCTTTCTTT.

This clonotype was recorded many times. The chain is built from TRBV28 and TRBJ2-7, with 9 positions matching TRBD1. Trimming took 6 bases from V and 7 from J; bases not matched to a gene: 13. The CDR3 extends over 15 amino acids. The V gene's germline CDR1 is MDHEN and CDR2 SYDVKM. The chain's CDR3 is CASSLIGTGRYEQYF. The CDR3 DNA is TGTGCCAGCAGCCTTATTGGGACAGGGCGGTATGAGCAGTACTTC.

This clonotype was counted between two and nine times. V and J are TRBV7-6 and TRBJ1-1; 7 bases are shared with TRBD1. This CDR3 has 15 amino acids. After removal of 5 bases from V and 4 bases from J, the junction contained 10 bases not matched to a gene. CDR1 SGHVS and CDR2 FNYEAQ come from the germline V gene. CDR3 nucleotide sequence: TGTGCCAGCAGCGAAAGGGGGCTCGGGGGCACTGAAGCTTTCTTT. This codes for CASSERGLGGTEAFF.

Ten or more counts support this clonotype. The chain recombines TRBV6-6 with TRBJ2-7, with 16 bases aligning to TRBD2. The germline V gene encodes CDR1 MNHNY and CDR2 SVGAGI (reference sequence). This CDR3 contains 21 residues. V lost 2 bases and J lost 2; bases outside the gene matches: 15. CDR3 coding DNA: TGTGCCAGCAGTTACCAACCTAAGGCCGGGACTAGCGGGGGGGAACCCTACGAGCAGTACTTC. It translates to CASSYQPKAGTSGGEPYEQYF.

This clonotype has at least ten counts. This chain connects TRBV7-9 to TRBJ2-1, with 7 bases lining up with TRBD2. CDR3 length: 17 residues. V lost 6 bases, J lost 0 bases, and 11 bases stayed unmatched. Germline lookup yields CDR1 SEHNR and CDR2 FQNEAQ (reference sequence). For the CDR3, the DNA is TGTGCCAGCAGGCTCACATGGGGGGGGGACTCCTACAATGAGCAGTTCTTC. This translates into CASRLTWGGDSYNEQFF. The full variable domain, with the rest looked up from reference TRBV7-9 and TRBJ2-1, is DTGVSQNPRHKITKRGQNVTFRCDPISEHNRLYWYRQTLGQGPEFLTYFQNEAQLEKSRLLSDRFSAERPKGSFSTLEIQRTEQGDSAMYLCASRLTWGGDSYNEQFFGPGTRLTVL.

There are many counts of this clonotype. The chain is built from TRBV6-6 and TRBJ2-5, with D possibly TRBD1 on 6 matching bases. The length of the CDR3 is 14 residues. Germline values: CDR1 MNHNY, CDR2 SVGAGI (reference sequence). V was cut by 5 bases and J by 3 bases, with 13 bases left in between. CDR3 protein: CASSGTGRKETQYF. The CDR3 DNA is TGTGCCAGCAGTGGTACAGGGAGAAAAGAGACCCAGTACTTC.

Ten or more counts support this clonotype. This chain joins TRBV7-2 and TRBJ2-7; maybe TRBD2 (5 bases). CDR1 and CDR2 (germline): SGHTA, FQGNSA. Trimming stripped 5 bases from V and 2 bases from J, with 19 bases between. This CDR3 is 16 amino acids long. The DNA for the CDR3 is TGTGCCAGCAGCCCTATATCTGGGCGGGCCACCTACGAGCAGTACTTC. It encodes CASSPISGRATYEQYF.

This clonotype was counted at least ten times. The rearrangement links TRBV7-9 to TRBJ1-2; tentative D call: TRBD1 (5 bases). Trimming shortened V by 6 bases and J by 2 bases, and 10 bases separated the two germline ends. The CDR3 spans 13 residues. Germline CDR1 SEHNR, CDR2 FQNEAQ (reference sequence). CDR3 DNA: TGTGCCAGCAGTTCACGGGACAACTATGGCTACACCTTC. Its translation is CASSSRDNYGYTF. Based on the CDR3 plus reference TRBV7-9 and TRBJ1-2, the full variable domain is DTGVSQNPRHKITKRGQNVTFRCDPISEHNRLYWYRQTLGQGPEFLTYFQNEAQLEKSRLLSDRFSAERPKGSFSTLEIQRTEQGDSAMYLCASSSRDNYGYTFGSGTRLTVV.

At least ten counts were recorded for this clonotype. Here the CDR3 reads CASSLWSGELFF. Here the CDR3 DNA reads TGTGCCAGCAGCTTATGGTCCGGGGAGCTGTTTTTT. J is TRBJ2-2 and V is TRBV7-9; no firm D call. The CDR3 consists of 12 residues. V was cut by 2 bases and J by 6 bases, with 4 bases left in between. Germline V gives CDR1 SEHNR, CDR2 FQNEAQ (reference sequence).

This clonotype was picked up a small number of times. The CDR3 protein is CSAWDRETTYEQYF. CDR3 nucleotides: TGCAGTGCGTGGGACAGAGAGACTACCTACGAGCAGTACTTC. This chain connects TRBV20-1 to TRBJ2-7, with TRBD1 matching 7 bases. Germline V lookup: CDR1 DFQATT, CDR2 SNEGSKA (reference sequence). Trimming cost V 6 bases and J 2 bases; bases outside gene matches: 10. CDR3 length equals 14 residues.

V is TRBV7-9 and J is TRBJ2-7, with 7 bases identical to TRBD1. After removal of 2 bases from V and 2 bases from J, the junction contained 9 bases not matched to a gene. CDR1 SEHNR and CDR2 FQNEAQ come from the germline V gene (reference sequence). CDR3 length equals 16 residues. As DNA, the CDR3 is TGTGCCAGCAGCTTAAGCCGTACAGGGGACGCCTACGAGCAGTACTTC. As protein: CASSLSRTGDAYEQYF.

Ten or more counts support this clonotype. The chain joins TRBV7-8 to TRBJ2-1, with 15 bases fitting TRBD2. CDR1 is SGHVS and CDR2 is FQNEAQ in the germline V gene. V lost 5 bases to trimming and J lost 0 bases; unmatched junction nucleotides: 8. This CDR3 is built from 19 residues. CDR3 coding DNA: TGTGCCAGCAGCCCTGGACTAGCGGGAGGGCCTAGCTCCTACAATGAGCAGTTCTTC. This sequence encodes CASSPGLAGGPSSYNEQFF.